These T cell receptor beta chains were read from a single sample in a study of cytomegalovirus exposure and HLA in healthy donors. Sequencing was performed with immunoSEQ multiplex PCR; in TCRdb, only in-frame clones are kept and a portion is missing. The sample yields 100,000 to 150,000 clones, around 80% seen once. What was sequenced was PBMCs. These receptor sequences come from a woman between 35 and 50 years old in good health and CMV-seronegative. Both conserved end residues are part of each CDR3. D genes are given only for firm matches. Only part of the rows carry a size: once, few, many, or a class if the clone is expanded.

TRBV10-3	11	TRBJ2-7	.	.	CAISELYEQYF	TGTGCCATCAGTGAGCTTTACGAGCAGTACTTC
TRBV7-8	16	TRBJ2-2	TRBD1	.	CASSYGQGYQPGELFF	TGTGCCAGCAGCTACGGACAGGGCTACCAGCCCGGGGAGCTGTTTTTT
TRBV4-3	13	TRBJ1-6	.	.	CASSQDGGEPLHF	TGCGCCAGCAGCCAAGATGGAGGAGAGCCCCTCCACTTT
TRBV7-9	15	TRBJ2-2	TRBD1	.	CASSSWTGGTGELFF	TGTGCCAGCAGCTCGTGGACAGGGGGCACCGGGGAGCTGTTTTTT
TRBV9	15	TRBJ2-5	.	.	CASSVDGGARETQYF	TGTGCCAGCAGCGTTGACGGCGGAGCTAGGGAGACCCAGTACTTC
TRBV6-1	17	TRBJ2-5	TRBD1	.	CASSEALLGGEGETQYF	TGTGCCAGCAGTGAAGCGCTTCTAGGGGGCGAAGGGGAGACCCAGTACTTC
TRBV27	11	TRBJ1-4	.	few	CASSLNEKLFF	TGTGCCAGCAGTCTTAATGAAAAACTGTTTTTT
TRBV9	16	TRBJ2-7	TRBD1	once	CASSIGGQRSSYEQYF	TGTGCCAGCAGCATAGGGGGACAGCGGAGCTCCTACGAGCAGTACTTC
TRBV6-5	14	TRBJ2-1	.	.	CASSYGDGGHEQFF	TGTGCCAGCAGTTACGGCGACGGGGGGCATGAGCAGTTCTTC
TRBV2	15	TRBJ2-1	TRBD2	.	CASSAGTSIGNEQFF	TGTGCCAGCAGCGCCGGGACTAGCATAGGCAATGAGCAGTTCTTC
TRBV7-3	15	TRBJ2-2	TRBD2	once	CASSWSGTNTGELFF	TGTGCCAGCAGTTGGAGCGGGACGAACACCGGGGAGCTGTTTTTT
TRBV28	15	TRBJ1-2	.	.	CASSLFDRRNYGYTF	TGTGCCAGCAGTTTATTCGACAGAAGGAACTATGGCTACACCTTC
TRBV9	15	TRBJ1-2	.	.	CASSVGPGGNYGYPF	TGTGCCAGCAGCGTAGGGCCCGGGGGGAACTATGGCTACCCCTTC
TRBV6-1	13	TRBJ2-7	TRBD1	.	CASDRGPTYEQYF	TGTGCCAGCGACAGGGGGCCCACCTACGAGCAGTACTTC
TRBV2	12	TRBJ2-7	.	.	CASKLVSYEQYF	TGTGCCAGCAAACTAGTCTCCTACGAGCAGTACTTC
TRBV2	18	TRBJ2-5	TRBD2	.	CASSDGLAGAVYQETQYF	TGTGCCAGCAGTGATGGACTAGCGGGGGCCGTGTACCAAGAGACCCAGTACTTC
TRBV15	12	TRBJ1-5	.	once	CATSEYDQPQHF	TGTGCCACCAGCGAGTATGATCAGCCCCAGCATTTT
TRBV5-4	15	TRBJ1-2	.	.	CASSLNTQVNYGYTF	TGTGCCAGCAGCTTAAACACACAGGTCAACTATGGCTACACCTTC
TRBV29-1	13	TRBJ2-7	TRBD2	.	CSVEPLAGYEQYF	TGCAGCGTTGAACCGCTAGCGGGCTACGAGCAGTACTTC
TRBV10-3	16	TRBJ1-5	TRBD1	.	CAISERDRGTNQPQHF	TGTGCCATCAGTGAGAGGGACAGGGGGACCAATCAGCCCCAGCATTTT